The T cell receptor beta chain under discussion was sequenced for a study of blood T cells in healthy people across ages. Together with a sample-barcoded 5' primer, a J-beta primer mix was included in a second PCR lasting about 6 to 11 cycles. TCRdb analysed the 5' RACE reads with MiXCR anew, one entry per CDR3 protein. The table records about 1.6 million distinct CDR3 sequences, 34% of them present only once. Germline CDR1 and CDR2: MNHEY and SMNVEV (reference sequence). The CDR3 is 15 residues long. Trimming stripped 2 bases from V and 0 bases from J, with 5 bases between. The sequence was collected from a woman aged 30 to 39 in good health. The source material was blood. The rearrangement uses TRBV27 and TRBJ2-6; D uncertain. CDR3 DNA sequence: TGTGCCAGCAGTTTAATCGGCTCTGGGGCCAACGTCCTGACTTTC. Amino acids: CASSLIGSGANVLTF.